A single T cell receptor beta chain is shown here with its context. Antigen specificity is unknown. Repertoires were generated with immunoSEQ multiplex PCR, while TCRdb's copy carries only in-frame clones and drops some. This sample has some 150,000 clones, with more than 90% found just once. The V gene's germline CDR1 is SGHTA and CDR2 FQGNSA. V dropped 4 bases and J dropped 4 bases, with 13 bases sitting between them. The CDR3 is made up of 15 amino acids. These data belong to a study of T cell responses to AZD1222 COVID-19 vaccine. Study details: Both about-4-week and about-12-week second-dose recipients were combined.

Study-level findings and limits: Just six people given AZD1222 tested seropositive at baseline.

The chain uses TRBV7-2 and TRBJ2-2; tentative D call: TRBD2 (5 bases). The receptor's source is an adult in good health. Sample: peripheral blood, taken on day 0 of AZD1222 vaccination. The CDR3 DNA follows: TGTGCCAGCAGCTCAGACCCCCGGGGCACCGGGGAGCTGTTTTTT. Translating gives CASSSDPRGTGELFF.